One T cell receptor (beta chain) is described in this entry. Its antigen remains unidentified. This specimen belongs to a study of T cell repertoires in cytomegalovirus infection. About the study: Peptides in the study included HLA-C-restricted and HLA-B-restricted CMV epitopes. Public TCR beta signatures indicated both CMV infection and matching HLA type. Whole-study results and caveats: Across the ex vivo response, the dominant clonotypes were HLA-C-restricted CMV-specific TCR beta clonotypes.

Germline V CDR1 and CDR2: DFQATT, SNEGSKA (reference sequence). This CDR3 comprises 15 residues. TCRdb redid the calling of the reads with MiXCR, one entry per CDR3 protein. This sample yields around 47,000 distinct CDR3 sequences, of which 15% to 20% are seen a single time; around 80% belongs to the top ten. The chain links TRBV20-1 to TRBJ2-6, with D perhaps given as TRBD1 or TRBD2 (5 bases each). The clonotype was recovered from a human donor in good health (CMV status not recorded). Some clones in this sample may be carry-over from other donors' samples. Material: CD8+ T cells from cultured PBMCs, obtained from culture after CMV antigen stimulation. CDR3 amino acids: CGGGRVRAGANVLTF. DNA of the CDR3: TGCGGAGGAGGCAGGGTGAGGGCTGGGGCCAACGTCCTGACTTTC.